This T cell receptor beta chain was captured in a study of blood T cell repertoires in COVID-19. The CDR3 sequence is 15 residues long. Germline-derived CDR1 and CDR2 are MNHEY and SMNVEV (reference sequence). The V end was cut by 0 bases, the J end by 0 bases, with 8 bases between. Using immunoSEQ multiplex PCR, the repertoire was profiled, and TCRdb retains in-frame clones only, with some absent. The table lists 150,000 to 200,000 clones, roughly four fifths of them singletons, with approximately 12% in the top ten. The chain joins TRBV27 to TRBJ1-2; no definite D call. The TCR originated in a man aged 50 or older who had recovered from COVID-19. The sequenced sample was PBMCs or T cells enriched from blood (not recorded which). The CDR3 nucleotides read TGTGCCAGCAGTTTATCGTCGCAGTCTAACTATGGCTACACCTTC. It encodes CASSLSSQSNYGYTF.